This T cell receptor beta chain emerged from a study of cytomegalovirus exposure and HLA in healthy donors. This CDR3 comprises 14 residues. The germline V gene has CDR1 MNHEY and CDR2 SVGAGI. PCR employed 60 Vbeta and 13 Jbeta primers. Produced via immunoSEQ multiplex PCR; TCRdb's table is partial and in-frame only. Listed are more than 95,000 clones; under 3.5% falls within the top ten. The gene calls are TRBV6-5 and TRBJ2-5; possibly TRBD2 for D (6 bases). The J call is in doubt because the DNA end fits TRBJ2-7 better. The receptor comes from a man aged 25-45 years in good health and CMV-seronegative. The specimen sequenced was PBMCs. The CDR3 protein is CASSPTPLGGEQYF. CDR3 DNA: TGTGCCAGCAGCCCCACCCCTTTGGGAGGCGAGCAGTACTTC.